This T cell receptor (beta chain) originates from a study of T cell responses to AZD1222 COVID-19 vaccine. Study-wide results and caveats: Following two doses of AZD1222, Spike-specific TCR breadth and depth rose.

The assay was immunoSEQ multiplex PCR, and TCRdb's table has in-frame clones only and misses some. This sample yields some 180,000 clones, of which roughly 94% are seen a single time; 1.6% belongs to the top ten. Germline CDR1 MNHEY, CDR2 SVGEGT. Trimming shortened V by 5 bases and J by 6 bases, and 17 bases separated the two germline ends. The CDR3 length is 16 residues. Regarding this clone: Its target is not known.

This receptor was obtained from an adult who received the AZD1222 COVID-19 vaccine. The sequences come from peripheral blood, collected 28 days after the second AZD1222 dose. The chain links TRBV6-2 or TRBV6-3 to TRBJ1-6, with D possibly matching TRBD1 (6 bases). The chain's CDR3 is CASSATGSFPNSPLHF. The CDR3 nucleotides read TGTGCCAGCAGTGCAACAGGGAGTTTCCCTAATTCACCCCTCCACTTT.